A single sample is the source of the 19 T cell receptor beta chains below, sequenced in a study of cytomegalovirus exposure and HLA in healthy donors. The PCR made use of 60 Vbeta and 13 Jbeta primers. Assay: immunoSEQ multiplex PCR; the TCRdb copy retains only in-frame clones and omits some. This sample yields about 110,000 clones, of which around four fifths are seen a single time; around 2.9% belongs to the top ten. The sample consisted of PBMCs. These receptor sequences come from a woman aged 55-70 years in good health and CMV-seropositive.

V gene TRBV27 combines with J gene TRBJ1-2, with D possibly matching TRBD1 (6 bases). V shed 6 bases and J shed 2 bases, with 22 bases lying between them. The CDR3 contains 17 residues. CDR1 is MNHEY, CDR2 SMNVEV, per germline (reference sequence). CDR3: CASSLIGTRHRNYGYTF. CDR3 coding DNA: TGTGCCAGCAGCCTAATCGGGACAAGACATAGAAACTATGGCTACACCTTC.

The rearrangement uses TRBV27 and TRBJ2-7; 7 positions match TRBD2. V lost 0 bases and J lost 2; bases outside the gene matches: 7. The CDR3 runs to 16 residues. CDR1 MNHEY and CDR2 SMNVEV come from the germline V gene (reference sequence). This CDR3 reads CASSLSLASGTYEQYF. The CDR3 nucleotides read TGTGCCAGCAGTTTATCGTTGGCTAGCGGAACCTACGAGCAGTACTTC.

CDR3 residues: CASSSQYEQYF. The CDR3 coding sequence is TGTGCCAGCAGCTCACAATACGAGCAGTACTTC. The V call is TRBV5-4, the J call TRBJ2-7; no definite D call. Trimming left V 3 bases short and J 4 bases short, with 5 bases between. Germline V gene data show CDR1 as SGHNT and CDR2 as YYREEE (reference sequence). This CDR3 is built from 11 residues.

This rearrangement joins TRBV6-1 to TRBJ2-3; maybe TRBD1 (6 bases). This CDR3 has 15 residues. Germline loops: CDR1 MNHNS, CDR2 SASEGT. V lost 7 bases and J lost 0, with 14 bases in between. Here the CDR3 reads CASTRQAGSTDTQYF. The DNA for the CDR3 is TGTGCCAGCACCCGACAGGCTGGAAGCACAGATACGCAGTATTTT.

This clone was observed a handful of times. The chain uses TRBV5-1 and TRBJ1-1; tentatively, D is TRBD1 (5 bases). Per the germline V gene, CDR1 is SGHRS and CDR2 is YFSETQ. The CDR3 is made up of 14 amino acids. Trimming shortened V by 0 bases and J by 0 bases, and 6 bases separated the two germline ends. In nucleotides, the CDR3 is TGCGCCAGCAGCTTGGACAGGTTGAACACTGAAGCTTTCTTT. Residues: CASSLDRLNTEAFF.

The chain uses TRBV5-1 and TRBJ2-1; 13 bases agree with TRBD2. Germline V gene sequence: CDR1 SGHRS, CDR2 YFSETQ. V lost 4 bases and J lost 9; bases outside the gene matches: 4. CDR3 length: 14 residues. This CDR3 reads CASSMGLAGLEQFF. The CDR3 DNA is TGCGCCAGCAGCATGGGACTAGCGGGACTTGAGCAGTTCTTC.

The CDR3 sequence is CASSQILPGQGYNEQFF. CDR3 nucleotides: TGTGCCAGCAGCCAAATACTCCCGGGACAGGGTTACAATGAGCAGTTCTTC. The J gene is TRBJ2-1, the V gene TRBV4-2; TRBD1 aligns across 9 bases. The CDR3 length is 17 residues. The trim removed 2 bases at V and 4 bases at J, leaving 9 bases unmatched. Per germline, CDR1 LGHNA and CDR2 YNFKEQ.

This chain uses TRBV27 with TRBJ2-1, with D maybe TRBD2 (5 bases). Per the germline V gene, CDR1 is MNHEY and CDR2 is SMNVEV (reference sequence). The CDR3 runs 14 residues. V lost 6 bases and J 1 base, leaving 10 bases between the germline ends. The CDR3 here is CASRTPGSYNEQFF. DNA for the CDR3: TGTGCCAGCAGGACACCGGGATCCTACAATGAGCAGTTCTTC.

This clone was seen only a few times. V usage is TRBV10-1 and J usage is TRBJ2-7; TRBD1 aligns across 11 bases. With V trimmed by 4 bases and J by 6 bases, 5 bases remained unmatched. Germline lookup yields CDR1 WNHNN and CDR2 SYGVQD (reference sequence). This CDR3 is built from 14 residues. The chain's CDR3 is CASSGGTGGIEQYF. In DNA, the CDR3 is TGCGCCAGCAGTGGGGGGACAGGGGGTATCGAGCAGTACTTC.

This clone was found once. CDR3 sequence reads: CASSFHQGSGGYTF. CDR3 bases: TGTGCCAGCAGTTTCCATCAGGGGTCCGGTGGCTACACCTTC. This sequence joins TRBV28 and TRBJ1-2; TRBD1 might be the D (6 bases). With 3 bases removed from V and 7 bases from J, the gap between germline ends came to 15 bases. This CDR3 spans 14 amino acids. Germline V gives CDR1 MDHEN, CDR2 SYDVKM.

The chain carries TRBV28 and TRBJ2-3, with 11 bases identical to TRBD1. The CDR3 covers 14 residues. V dropped 1 base and J dropped 14; count of bases not matched to a gene: 8. Germline V CDR1 and CDR2: MDHEN, SYDVKM. CDR3 region: CASSLFVGTGGRYF. The CDR3 DNA reads as TGTGCCAGCAGTTTATTTGTTGGGACAGGGGGAAGGTATTTT.

This clone has more than one count but fewer than ten. The genes are TRBV6-1 and TRBJ2-7; possibly TRBD1 for D (6 bases). The length of the CDR3 is 14 residues. V lost 5 bases to trimming and J lost 2 bases, with 13 bases between them. Germline CDR1 reads MNHNS; CDR2 reads SASEGT. In nucleotides, the CDR3 is TGTGCCAGCAGTTCCCTGACAGGACCCTACGAGCAGTACTTC. Translation: CASSSLTGPYEQYF.

The chain uses TRBV19 and TRBJ2-2, with 7 bases that match TRBD1. The V and J ends lost 7 bases and 0 bases, in that order; junction bases with no gene match: 8. The germline CDR1 and CDR2 sequences are LNHDA and SQIVND (reference sequence). The length of the CDR3 is 16 residues. The CDR3: CASKRGLLSNTGELFF. In DNA form, the CDR3 reads TGTGCCAGTAAGAGGGGGCTTTTATCGAACACCGGGGAGCTGTTTTTT.

V usage is TRBV30 and J usage is TRBJ1-2; weak D call: TRBD1 (6 bases). CDR1 and CDR2 (germline): GTSNPN, SVGIG (reference sequence). The CDR3 spans 15 residues. V was clipped by 8 bases and J by 2 bases, with 21 bases between them. CDR3 sequence (DNA): TGTGCCAGAGACGGTTCCCGGGGGGGCAACTATGGCTACACCTTC. This codes for CARDGSRGGNYGYTF.

This clone was recorded only once. The J gene is TRBJ2-3, the V gene TRBV6-1, with D possibly TRBD1 on 6 matching bases. The ends were cut back, 7 bases at V and 4 bases at J, with 18 bases in the middle. Germline V CDR1 and CDR2: MNHNS, SASEGT. This CDR3 comprises 15 residues. The CDR3 here is CASNPYRVIADTQYF. CDR3 coding DNA: TGTGCCAGCAATCCTTACAGGGTGATAGCAGATACGCAGTATTTT.

This chain connects TRBV19 to TRBJ2-3; D gene unclear. Germline assignment: CDR1 LNHDA and CDR2 SQIVND (reference sequence). V dropped 5 bases and J dropped 8 bases, with 8 bases sitting between them. This CDR3 spans 11 amino acids. In DNA form, the CDR3 reads TGTGCCAGTAGTGACTTCCGTACGCAGTATTTT. It is translated as CASSDFRTQYF.

About this clone: The germline gene is not matched at one end of the junction; a read error may be the cause. The chain combines TRBV5-1 with TRBJ2-5; TRBD2 matches at 12 bases. The CDR3 is made up of 18 amino acids. Germline V gene lookup returns CDR1 SGHRS and CDR2 YFSETQ. This chain's CDR3 is CASSSPSGRAQRQETLYF. The DNA of the CDR3 is TGCGCCAGCAGCTCACCTAGCGGGAGGGCCCAACGGCAAGAGACCCTGTACTTC.

In this sample, this clone turned up once. The chain has TRBV5-1 and TRBJ2-3; maybe TRBD2 (6 bases). This CDR3 spans 15 amino acids. Germline V gives CDR1 SGHRS, CDR2 YFSETQ. The V and J ends lost 4 bases and 4 bases respectively, with 16 bases between them. CDR3 sequence: CASSVAALGADTQYF. The DNA for the CDR3 is TGCGCCAGCAGCGTAGCGGCTTTGGGGGCAGATACGCAGTATTTT.

V is TRBV28 and J is TRBJ2-7, with D perhaps TRBD2 (6 bases). CDR1 is MDHEN and CDR2 is SYDVKM in the germline V gene. V lost 8 bases to trimming and J lost 4 bases, with 15 bases between them. This CDR3 comprises 13 residues. The DNA of the CDR3 is TGTGCCAGCCGACCCGGGGGATGGTACGAGCAGTACTTC. This translates into CASRPGGWYEQYF.